One sample yielded the 27 T cell receptor beta chains listed below, sequenced in a study of cytomegalovirus exposure and HLA in healthy donors. The PCR made use of 60 Vbeta and 13 Jbeta primers. TCRdb's table, derived via immunoSEQ multiplex PCR, lists solely in-frame clones and lacks some. The data show 120,000 or so clones, with approximately 71% seen just once and more than 3% held by the top ten. The sample was PBMCs. These receptors all stem from a woman aged 45-59 years in good health and CMV-seronegative.

This clone was seen only once. The chain links TRBV10-3 to TRBJ1-1; 8 positions agree with TRBD1. With 10 bases clipped from V and 1 base from J, the junction kept 2 bases outside the gene matches. The CDR3 length is 12 residues. In germline, CDR1 is ENHRY, CDR2 SYGVKD. The DNA of the CDR3 is TGTGCCACTGGACAGGGGAACACTGAAGCTTTCTTT. This translates into CATGQGNTEAFF.

This chain links TRBV5-1 with TRBJ2-5; possibly TRBD2 for D (6 bases). Looked up from germline, CDR1 is SGHRS and CDR2 is YFSETQ. The CDR3 has 15 amino acids. Trimming left V 2 bases short and J 2 bases short, with 13 bases between. The CDR3 region has the DNA TGCGCCAGCAGCTTAGACGGGACTTCTCAAGAGACCCAGTACTTC. Protein sequence: CASSLDGTSQETQYF. Based on the CDR3 plus reference TRBV5-1 and TRBJ2-5, the full variable domain is KAGVTQTPRYLIKTRGQQVTLSCSPISGHRSVSWYQQTPGQGLQFLFEYFSETQRNKGNFPGRFSGRQFSNSRSEMNVSTLELGDSALYLCASSLDGTSQETQYFGPGTRLLVL.

This clone was found a few times. The chain combines TRBV28 with TRBJ2-7; 9 bases line up with TRBD1. CDR1 MDHEN and CDR2 SYDVKM come from the germline V gene. The CDR3 has 15 residues. The V gene end was trimmed by 4 bases and the J gene end by 3 bases; junction bases not matched to a gene: 7. The CDR3 DNA is TGTGCCAGCAGTTCCACAGACAGGGGGGACTACGAGCAGTACTTC. This translates into CASSSTDRGDYEQYF.

The CDR3 sequence is CASRSGGSASTDTQYF. The CDR3 DNA follows: TGTGCCAGTAGGAGCGGCGGGAGCGCAAGCACAGATACGCAGTATTTT. The chain combines TRBV19 with TRBJ2-3; 7 bases map to TRBD2. J was trimmed by 0 bases and V by 6 bases; bases with no gene match: 9. This CDR3 region has 16 residues. The germline V gene encodes CDR1 LNHDA and CDR2 SQIVND (reference sequence).

This chain uses TRBV5-1 with TRBJ2-6; D perhaps matches TRBD1 (5 bases). Germline V gives CDR1 SGHRS, CDR2 YFSETQ. This CDR3 comprises 14 residues. The V and J ends lost 8 bases and 0 bases respectively, with 9 bases between them. The CDR3: CASDRSSGANVLTF. DNA of the CDR3: TGCGCCAGTGACAGATCCTCTGGGGCCAACGTCCTGACTTTC.

The V gene is TRBV4-3, the J gene TRBJ1-2; D remains ambiguous. There are 14 residues in the CDR3. Germline loops: CDR1 LGHNA, CDR2 YSLEER. V gave up 4 bases and J gave up 2 bases, with 11 bases separating them. CDR3 nucleotide sequence: TGCGCCAGCAGCCGAAGCGCCGGGAACTATGGCTACACCTTC. This encodes CASSRSAGNYGYTF.

The V call is TRBV19, the J call TRBJ2-2, with D possibly matching TRBD2 (6 bases). The CDR3 consists of 17 residues. V was pared by 4 bases and J by 1 base, with 16 bases between. CDR1 is LNHDA, CDR2 SQIVND, per germline (reference sequence). The CDR3: CASSTPGPGRNTGELFF. The CDR3, as DNA: TGTGCCAGTAGTACCCCCGGGCCCGGGAGGAACACCGGGGAGCTGTTTTTT. The whole variable domain, remainder taken from reference TRBV19 and TRBJ2-2, is DGGITQSPKYLFRKEGQNVTLSCEQNLNHDAMYWYRQDPGQGLRLIYYSQIVNDFQKGDIAEGYSVSREKKESFPLTVTSAQKNPTAFYLCASSTPGPGRNTGELFFGEGSRLTVL.

The rearrangement joins TRBV11-2 to TRBJ2-2; possibly TRBD2 for D (7 bases). There are 17 residues in the CDR3. Germline lookup yields CDR1 SGHAT and CDR2 FQNNGV. V dropped 3 bases and J dropped 4 bases, with 18 bases sitting between them. In nucleotides, the CDR3 is TGTGCCAGCAGCTTTGCGGGCGGGGGCGCGGGCACCGGGGAGCTGTTTTTT. Amino acid sequence: CASSFAGGGAGTGELFF.

The chain recombines TRBV7-6 with TRBJ2-7; D is possibly TRBD2 (5 bases). The CDR3 extends over 15 amino acids. Germline V CDR1 and CDR2: SGHVS, FNYEAQ. V was trimmed by 0 bases and J by 2 bases, leaving 11 bases between them. CDR3 nucleotides: TGTGCCAGCAGCTTAGCGCGGGCGGAGACCTACGAGCAGTACTTC. It yields the protein CASSLARAETYEQYF.

The V call is TRBV7-2, the J call TRBJ2-2; weak D call: TRBD2 (5 bases). Germline assignment: CDR1 SGHTA and CDR2 FQGNSA. V lost 5 bases to trimming and J lost 6 bases, with 13 bases between them. CDR3 length: 14 residues. For the CDR3, the DNA is TGTGCCAGCAGCGGCAGCGGTGTCCCCGGGGAGCTGTTTTTT. Its protein is CASSGSGVPGELFF. The whole variable domain, filled in from reference TRBV7-2 and TRBJ2-2, reads GAGVSQSPSNKVTEKGKDVELRCDPISGHTALYWYRQSLGQGLEFLIYFQGNSAPDKSGLPSDRFSAERTGGSVSTLTIQRTQQEDSAVYLCASSGSGVPGELFFGEGSRLTVL.

This chain connects TRBV27 to TRBJ2-1, with TRBD1 as a possible D gene (5 bases). Germline V gene sequence: CDR1 MNHEY, CDR2 SMNVEV (reference sequence). The V and J ends lost 5 bases and 5 bases respectively, with 16 bases between them. The CDR3 sequence is 15 residues long. The CDR3 sequence is CASSVWGAHHNEQFF. CDR3 in DNA: TGTGCCAGCAGTGTATGGGGCGCACACCACAATGAGCAGTTCTTC.

This chain links TRBV4-2 with TRBJ2-3; 12 bases are shared with TRBD2. The CDR3 is 15 residues long. The germline CDR1 and CDR2 sequences are LGHNA and YNFKEQ. V shed 4 bases and J 3 bases; nucleotides not matched to a gene: 2. CDR3 loop: CASSPGLAGTDTQYF. The DNA for the CDR3 is TGTGCCAGCAGCCCTGGACTAGCGGGAACAGATACGCAGTATTTT.

This clone showed up just once. This chain links TRBV9 with TRBJ1-4; the match to TRBD1 covers 9 bases. The V segment lost 1 base and the J segment 5 bases; nucleotides outside the gene matches: 3. This CDR3 region has 15 residues. Germline V gene lookup returns CDR1 SGDLS and CDR2 YYNGEE. Written as DNA, the CDR3 is TGTGCCAGCAGCGTACGGGACAGGGAAAATGAAAAACTGTTTTTT. Its translation: CASSVRDRENEKLFF.

This chain joins TRBV11-3 and TRBJ2-5, with D possibly matching TRBD1 (6 bases). The CDR3 runs 15 residues. V was trimmed by 4 bases and J by 3 bases, leaving 15 bases between them. Germline V gene lookup returns CDR1 SGHNT and CDR2 YENEEA. The DNA of the CDR3 is TGTGCCAGCAGCTCCGCCCGTGACAGGAAAGAGACCCAGTACTTC. Protein product: CASSSARDRKETQYF.

The chain carries TRBV18 and TRBJ2-7; TRBD2 matches 7 bases. In germline, CDR1 is KGHSH, CDR2 LQKENI. This CDR3 contains 15 residues. The V and J ends lost 2 bases and 0 bases, in that order; junction bases with no gene match: 4. DNA for the CDR3: TGTGCCAGCTCACCAACCCCGGGAGGCTCCTACGAGCAGTACTTC. Amino acid sequence: CASSPTPGGSYEQYF.

In its sample, this clone was seen a few times. This chain uses TRBV28 with TRBJ2-7, with 8 bases that match TRBD1. Germline loops: CDR1 MDHEN, CDR2 SYDVKM. The CDR3 has 15 amino acids. Germline trimming cut 6 bases from V and 3 bases from J; bases unmatched to any gene: 10. CDR3 nucleotide sequence: TGTGCCAGCAGACGGGAGACAGGGGTGGGCTACGAGCAGTACTTC. This encodes CASRRETGVGYEQYF.

J is TRBJ2-1 and V is TRBV4-3; 7 nucleotides match TRBD2. The CDR3 extends over 17 amino acids. Trimming took 0 bases from V and 4 from J; bases not matched to a gene: 9. From germline, CDR1 is LGHNA and CDR2 YSLEER. The CDR3 nucleotides read TGCGCCAGCAGCCAAGATTGGCGGGAGAGACTTTACAATGAGCAGTTCTTC. Encoded protein: CASSQDWRERLYNEQFF.

The genes are TRBV6-5 and TRBJ1-1; D gene unclear. This CDR3 comprises 14 residues. In germline, CDR1 is MNHEY, CDR2 SVGAGI. Deletions cut 2 bases from V and 2 bases from J, with 9 bases between. DNA for the CDR3: TGTGCCAGCAGTTACAGCCAGGCTAACACTGAAGCTTTCTTT. Protein product: CASSYSQANTEAFF.

J is TRBJ1-5 and V is TRBV6-5; D not certain. CDR3 length: 14 amino acids. V lost 6 bases, J lost 3 bases, and 12 bases lay in between. The V gene's germline CDR1 is MNHEY and CDR2 SVGAGI. CDR3 loop: CASRAGSINQPQHF. For the CDR3, the DNA is TGTGCCAGCAGAGCCGGGTCTATCAATCAGCCCCAGCATTTT.

The chain uses TRBV5-1 and TRBJ1-6, with 10 bases matching TRBD1. V dropped 4 bases and J dropped 7; count of bases not matched to a gene: 11. The CDR3 contains 17 residues. Looked up from germline, CDR1 is SGHRS and CDR2 is YFSETQ. CDR3 protein: CASSLWDRGASNSPLHF. For the CDR3, the DNA is TGCGCCAGCAGCCTCTGGGACAGGGGAGCCTCAAATTCACCCCTCCACTTT. Supplemented by reference TRBV5-1 and TRBJ1-6, the full variable domain reads KAGVTQTPRYLIKTRGQQVTLSCSPISGHRSVSWYQQTPGQGLQFLFEYFSETQRNKGNFPGRFSGRQFSNSRSEMNVSTLELGDSALYLCASSLWDRGASNSPLHFGNGTRLTVT.

The rearrangement uses TRBV18 and TRBJ1-1; no reliable D call. This CDR3 has 14 amino acids. The V and J ends lost 6 bases and 1 base respectively, with 12 bases between them. Germline CDR1 reads KGHSH; CDR2 reads LQKENI. This CDR3 reads CASSRLLENTEAFF. The DNA of the CDR3 is TGTGCCAGCTCCCGCCTCTTAGAGAACACTGAAGCTTTCTTT.

This clone came up a few times. The V gene is TRBV11-2, the J gene TRBJ2-3, with 8 bases identical to TRBD2. Germline-derived CDR1 and CDR2 are SGHAT and FQNNGV. V shed 2 bases and J 7 bases; nucleotides not matched to a gene: 5. The CDR3 spans 14 residues. CDR3 nucleotide sequence: TGTGCCAGCAGCTTAAGCGGGAGTCTCAATACGCAGTATTTT. The encoded protein is CASSLSGSLNTQYF.

This sequence joins TRBV30 and TRBJ2-7; TRBD2 matches 8 bases. The CDR3 runs 12 residues. Germline V gene sequence: CDR1 GTSNPN, CDR2 SVGIG (reference sequence). The V and J ends lost 5 bases and 5 bases, in that order; junction bases with no gene match: 5. CDR3 sequence reads: CAWGRGGHEQYF. The CDR3 DNA follows: TGTGCCTGGGGACGGGGGGGTCACGAGCAGTACTTC.

This clone appeared once. The genes are TRBV6-5 and TRBJ2-7; D is possibly TRBD1 (6 bases). The germline V gene encodes CDR1 MNHEY and CDR2 SVGAGI. V lost 6 bases to trimming and J lost 4 bases, with 13 bases between them. CDR3 length: 13 amino acids. The CDR3 nucleotides read TGTGCCAGCAGGACCCTACAGGGATACGAGCAGTACTTC. This gives the protein CASRTLQGYEQYF.

The V and J genes are TRBV27 and TRBJ2-2; 7 nucleotides match TRBD2. This CDR3 spans 16 amino acids. Unmatched junction bases numbered 10, after V lost 5 bases and J lost 4 bases. CDR1 and CDR2 from the germline V gene are MNHEY and SMNVEV (reference sequence). The CDR3 sequence: CASSPLPGGGTGELFF. As DNA, the CDR3 is TGTGCCAGCAGTCCCCTTCCGGGCGGGGGCACCGGGGAGCTGTTTTTT.

The chain employs TRBV28 and TRBJ2-2, with a weak D call TRBD2 (7 bases). The germline CDR1 and CDR2 sequences are MDHEN and SYDVKM. CDR3 size: 15 residues. Trimming took off 5 bases at V and 5 bases at J, with 15 bases between the two ends. The CDR3 nucleotides read TGTGCCAGCAGTAACTGGGGGGGCAGGACCGGGGAGCTGTTTTTT. It encodes CASSNWGGRTGELFF. The entire variable domain, with the rest obtained from reference TRBV28 and TRBJ2-2, is as follows: DVKVTQSSRYLVKRTGEKVFLECVQDMDHENMFWYRQDPGLGLRLIYFSYDVKMKEKGDIPEGYSVSREKKERFSLILESASTNQTSMYLCASSNWGGRTGELFFGEGSRLTVL.

CDR3 sequence: CASGLSLAGVAGELFF. CDR3 in DNA: TGTGCTAGTGGTTTATCTCTAGCGGGTGTCGCCGGGGAGCTGTTTTTT. This chain connects TRBV12-5 to TRBJ2-2, with 8 bases aligning to TRBD2. Germline V CDR1 and CDR2: LGHNT, FRNRAP. The CDR3 runs 16 residues. V lost 3 bases to trimming and J lost 6 bases; unmatched junction nucleotides: 9.